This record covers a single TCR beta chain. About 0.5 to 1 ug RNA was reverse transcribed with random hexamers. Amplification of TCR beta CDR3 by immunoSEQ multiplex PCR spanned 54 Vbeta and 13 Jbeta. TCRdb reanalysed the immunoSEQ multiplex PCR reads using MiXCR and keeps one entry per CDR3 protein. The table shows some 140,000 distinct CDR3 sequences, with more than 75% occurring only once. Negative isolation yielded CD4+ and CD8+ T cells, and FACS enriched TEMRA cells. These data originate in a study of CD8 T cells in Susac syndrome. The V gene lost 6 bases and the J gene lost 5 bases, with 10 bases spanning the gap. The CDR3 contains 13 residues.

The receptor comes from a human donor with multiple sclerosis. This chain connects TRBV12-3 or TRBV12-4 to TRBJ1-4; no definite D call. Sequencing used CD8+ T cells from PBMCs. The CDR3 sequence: CASRGPRNEKLFF. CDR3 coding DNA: TGTGCCAGCAGAGGACCGAGGAATGAAAAACTGTTTTTT.